Detailed here is one T cell receptor (beta chain). This specimen comes from a study of blood T cell repertoires in COVID-19. Sequenced by immunoSEQ multiplex PCR; TCRdb stores in-frame clones only, minus some. The sample holds about 150,000 clones, more than 80% seen once. Seattle enrolled patients during active infection and tracked them longitudinally. CDR3 length: 17 residues. The J segment lost 4 bases and the V segment lost 0 bases, leaving 7 bases of the junction unmatched. Germline V gene data show CDR1 as LGHNA and CDR2 as YSLEER. The receptor was derived from a man in his late teens or twenties with COVID-19, enrolled during active disease. The sample was peripheral blood. The chain combines TRBV4-3 with TRBJ2-7; 12 bases agree with TRBD2. The CDR3 coding sequence is TGCGCCAGCAGCCAAGATCTGGAGACTAGCGGGAGTTACGAGCAGTACTTC. Amino acid sequence: CASSQDLETSGSYEQYF.